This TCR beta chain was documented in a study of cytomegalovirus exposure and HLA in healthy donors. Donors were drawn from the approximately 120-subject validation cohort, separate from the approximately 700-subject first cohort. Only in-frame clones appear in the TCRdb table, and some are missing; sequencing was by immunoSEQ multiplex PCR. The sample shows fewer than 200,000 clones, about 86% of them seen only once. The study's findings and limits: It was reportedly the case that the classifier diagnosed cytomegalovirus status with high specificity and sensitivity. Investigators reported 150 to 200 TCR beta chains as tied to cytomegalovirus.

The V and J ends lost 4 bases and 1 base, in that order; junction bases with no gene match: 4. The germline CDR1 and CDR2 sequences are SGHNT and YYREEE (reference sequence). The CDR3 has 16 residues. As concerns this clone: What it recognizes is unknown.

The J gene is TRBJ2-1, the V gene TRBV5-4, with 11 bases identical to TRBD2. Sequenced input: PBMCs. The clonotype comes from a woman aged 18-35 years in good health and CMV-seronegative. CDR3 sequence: CASSDPSGRSYNEQFF. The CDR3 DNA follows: TGTGCCAGCAGCGACCCTAGCGGGAGGTCCTACAATGAGCAGTTCTTC.